The T cell receptor (beta chain) under discussion was sequenced for a study of CD8 T cells in ankylosing spondylitis. Findings and caveats of the study: Typical of ankylosing spondylitis blood, it appeared, was a TCR beta motif of seven to nine highly homologous variants. The clones that were linked to disease were reported to be significantly enriched in matched synovial fluid samples from ankylosing spondylitis patients.

This clonotype appeared many times. Its antigen is as yet unknown. Losses at the gene ends were 3 bases for V and 5 bases for J; bases not matched to a gene: 7. Germline loops: CDR1 SGDLS, CDR2 YYNGEE. CDR3 length: 15 amino acids. Making the TCR beta libraries involved quantitative 5'-RACE with molecular barcodes. Using its own MiXCR run on the 5' RACE reads, TCRdb lists one record per CDR3 protein. The data hold 40,000 to 50,000 distinct CDR3 sequences, with less than 3% observed a single time. Sequencing input: blood, either unsorted or a sorted T cell fraction (not recorded which). The clonotype originates from a male donor with ankylosing spondylitis or in good health (not recorded which). The chain links TRBV9 to TRBJ2-5; 10 bases match TRBD2. DNA for the CDR3: TGTGCCAGCAGCGGGAGCGGGAGGGCCGTCGAGACCCAGTACTTC. As protein: CASSGSGRAVETQYF.